These 10 T cell receptor beta chains were all obtained from the same sample, sequenced in a study of ipilimumab plus nivolumab after autologous stem cell transplantation. Assay: immunoSEQ multiplex PCR; the TCRdb copy retains only in-frame clones and omits some. Altogether some 3,100 clones are present, around three quarters being singletons, with the ten largest covering about 10%. This sample comprised PBMCs, obtained in a trial of ipilimumab plus nivolumab as post-transplant consolidation. These receptors originate from a male donor with primary mediastinal lymphoma.

The genes are TRBV11-2 and TRBJ2-5; D gene ambiguous. V was cut by 5 bases and J by 3 bases, with 13 bases left in between. This CDR3 has 14 amino acids. Germline V gene data show CDR1 as SGHAT and CDR2 as FQNNGV. CDR3 amino acids: CASSPRQQEETQYF. The DNA of the CDR3 is TGTGCCAGCAGCCCCCGGCAGCAGGAAGAGACCCAGTACTTC.

This chain joins TRBV6-6 and TRBJ2-7; D is ambiguous. CDR1 and CDR2 from the germline V gene are MNHNY and SVGAGI (reference sequence). The CDR3 is made up of 14 amino acids. Trimming left V 1 base short and J 6 bases short, with 13 bases between. CDR3 sequence reads: CASSYYGPRGEQYF. Written as DNA, the CDR3 is TGTGCCAGCAGTTACTACGGACCGAGAGGCGAGCAGTACTTC.

The genes are TRBV11-3 and TRBJ2-1; weak D call: TRBD2 (6 bases). V was shortened by 1 base and J by 0 bases, with 10 bases between the two germline ends. The CDR3 consists of 16 residues. CDR1 SGHNT and CDR2 YENEEA come from the germline V gene. The CDR3 DNA follows: TGTGCCAGCAGCTTAGCGGGAGCAGGCTCCTACAATGAGCAGTTCTTC. This sequence encodes CASSLAGAGSYNEQFF.

CDR3 nucleotides: TGTGCCAGTAGTGGGGGCCATGCGGGCAATCAGCCCCAGCATTTT. This gives the protein CASSGGHAGNQPQHF. The V and J genes are TRBV19 and TRBJ1-5; tentatively, D is TRBD1 (6 bases). Per germline, CDR1 LNHDA and CDR2 SQIVND (reference sequence). V was clipped by 5 bases and J by 2 bases, with 13 bases between them. This CDR3 has 15 residues.

The chain links TRBV19 to TRBJ1-2; weak D call: TRBD1 (5 bases). The CDR3 is 15 residues long. The V end lost 9 bases, the J end lost 6 bases, and 23 bases lay between the germline ends. Germline values: CDR1 LNHDA, CDR2 SQIVND (reference sequence). Here the CDR3 DNA reads TGTGCCAGCCAACCCAGAAGGGACGGATGGGATGGCTACACCTTC. Translated, it gives CASQPRRDGWDGYTF.

This clone was detected a few times. The rearrangement joins TRBV27 to TRBJ2-5, with D possibly TRBD2 on 5 matching bases. Germline loops: CDR1 MNHEY, CDR2 SMNVEV (reference sequence). Trimming took 2 bases from V and 5 from J, leaving 9 bases between them. This CDR3 region has 13 residues. The CDR3 loop is CASSLEGAETQYF. The CDR3 bases are TGTGCCAGCAGTTTAGAGGGTGCGGAGACCCAGTACTTC.

The chain joins TRBV5-1 to TRBJ1-3; 7 positions agree with TRBD1. Germline V lookup: CDR1 SGHRS, CDR2 YFSETQ. V was pared by 5 bases and J by 0 bases, with 5 bases of the junction left unmatched. The CDR3 spans 15 residues. The CDR3 nucleotides are TGCGCCAGCAGTGTGGGACAGCGCTCTGGAAACACCATATATTTT. It encodes CASSVGQRSGNTIYF. The variable domain in full, completed from reference TRBV5-1 and TRBJ1-3, reads KAGVTQTPRYLIKTRGQQVTLSCSPISGHRSVSWYQQTPGQGLQFLFEYFSETQRNKGNFPGRFSGRQFSNSRSEMNVSTLELGDSALYLCASSVGQRSGNTIYFGEGSWLTVV.

This clone was counted between two and nine times. The chain recombines TRBV11-1 with TRBJ1-5; 8 nucleotides match TRBD1. The CDR3 extends over 15 amino acids. J lost 5 bases, V lost 5 bases, and 8 bases had no gene match. CDR1 SGHAT and CDR2 FQDESV come from the germline V gene (reference sequence). In DNA, the CDR3 is TGTGCCAGCAGCCGGACAGGGTTTGGAGATCAGCCCCAGCATTTT. This encodes CASSRTGFGDQPQHF.

V gene TRBV15 combines with J gene TRBJ2-7; maybe TRBD2 (6 bases). This CDR3 is built from 15 residues. Germline CDR1 and CDR2: LNHNV and YYDKDF (reference sequence). V dropped 0 bases and J dropped 3 bases, with 12 bases sitting between them. CDR3 in amino acids: CATSRERGVNYEQYF. DNA of the CDR3: TGTGCCACCAGCAGAGAGCGGGGAGTTAACTACGAGCAGTACTTC.

The CDR3 nucleotides read TGTGCCAGTAGTATTCTGGGACAGGGAAGTGAGCAGTACTTC. Translation: CASSILGQGSEQYF. This rearrangement joins TRBV19 to TRBJ2-7; 9 bases are shared with TRBD1. The V gene's germline CDR1 is LNHDA and CDR2 SQIVND (reference sequence). V dropped 3 bases and J dropped 7; count of bases not matched to a gene: 7. The CDR3 is 14 residues long.